The sample holds a few counts of the clone carrying this T cell receptor (beta chain). The antigen is undetermined. The germline V gene has CDR1 SGHRS and CDR2 YFSETQ. The V segment lost 4 bases and the J segment 3 bases; nucleotides outside the gene matches: 5. The CDR3 spans 14 residues. The data belong to a study of T-cell memory formation after mild COVID-19. The study's findings and limits: Cross-reactive memory seemingly joined, as some responding clones were found in pre-infection memory.

Constant-segment-primed 5'RACE gave TCR alpha and TCR beta cDNA libraries with sample barcodes and UMIs. TCRdb itself ran the 5' RACE reads through MiXCR, one entry per CDR3 protein. The sample has a few hundred thousand distinct CDR3 sequences; roughly 9.4% are singletons. Material for sequencing was PBMCs or a T cell subset sorted from them (not recorded which). This receptor was taken from a young man who had mild COVID-19 (a few samples of this study predate the infection). Cell type and time point are not known. The V gene is TRBV5-1, the J gene TRBJ2-5, with 8 bases lining up with TRBD2. The DNA of the CDR3 is TGCGCCAGCAGCCGGGGGGGAGAAGAAGAGACCCAGTACTTC. Translating it yields CASSRGGEEETQYF. The entire variable domain, with the rest obtained from reference TRBV5-1 and TRBJ2-5, is as follows: KAGVTQTPRYLIKTRGQQVTLSCSPISGHRSVSWYQQTPGQGLQFLFEYFSETQRNKGNFPGRFSGRQFSNSRSEMNVSTLELGDSALYLCASSRGGEEETQYFGPGTRLLVL.